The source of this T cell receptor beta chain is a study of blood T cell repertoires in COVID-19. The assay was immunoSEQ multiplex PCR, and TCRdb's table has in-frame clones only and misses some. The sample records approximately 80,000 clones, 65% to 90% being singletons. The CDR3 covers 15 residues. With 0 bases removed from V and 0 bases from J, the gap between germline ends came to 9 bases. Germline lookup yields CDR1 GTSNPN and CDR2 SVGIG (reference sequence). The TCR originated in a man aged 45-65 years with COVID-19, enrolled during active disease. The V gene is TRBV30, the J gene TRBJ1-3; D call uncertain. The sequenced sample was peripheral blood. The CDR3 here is CAWSVLLGSGNTIYF. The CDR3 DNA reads TGTGCCTGGAGTGTACTACTGGGCTCTGGAAACACCATATATTTT. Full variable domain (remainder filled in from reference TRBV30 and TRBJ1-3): SQTIHQWPATLVQPVGSPLSLECTVEGTSNPNLYWYRQAAGRGLQLLFYSVGIGQISSEVPQNLSASRPQDRQFILSSKKLLLSDSGFYLCAWSVLLGSGNTIYFGEGSWLTVV.